Below, 18 T cell receptor beta chains from the same sample are listed, as sequenced in a study of blood T cell repertoires in COVID-19. Libraries were prepared by immunoSEQ multiplex PCR; TCRdb keeps only in-frame clonotypes and omits some of them. The sample shows approximately 250,000 clones, 65% to 85% of them seen only once. Sample: peripheral blood. The receptors were sampled from a human donor in a cohort sampled during active COVID-19.

This chain connects TRBV10-1 to TRBJ1-2, with D tentatively TRBD1 (6 bases). The CDR3 consists of 13 residues. Germline values: CDR1 WNHNN, CDR2 SYGVQD (reference sequence). V lost 3 bases, J lost 8 bases, and 13 bases lay in between. CDR3 sequence: CASSDQRDTGYTF. Here the CDR3 DNA reads TGCGCCAGCAGTGATCAACGGGACACCGGCTACACCTTC.

The V and J genes are TRBV12-5 and TRBJ2-7, with 9 bases fitting TRBD1. V gave up 4 bases and J gave up 3 bases; unmatched junction bases: 4. The CDR3 loop spans 14 amino acids. The germline V gene encodes CDR1 LGHNT and CDR2 FRNRAP. CDR3 sequence reads: CASGSPGQGYEQYF. CDR3 bases: TGTGCTAGTGGTTCGCCGGGACAGGGCTACGAGCAGTACTTC.

This chain joins TRBV5-1 and TRBJ2-1; TRBD1 might be the D (6 bases). Germline V gives CDR1 SGHRS, CDR2 YFSETQ. Trimming pared 4 bases from V and 6 bases from J, leaving 17 bases between. This CDR3 is 15 amino acids long. CDR3 in DNA: TGCGCCAGCAGCCACTCAGGGGAACGCCGCAATGAGCAGTTCTTC. Its protein is CASSHSGERRNEQFF.

This clone came up once. This chain links TRBV11-2 with TRBJ1-2, with D hard to call. Per the germline V gene, CDR1 is SGHAT and CDR2 is FQNNGV. This CDR3 is built from 14 residues. Trimming took 0 bases from V and 6 from J, leaving 11 bases between them. The CDR3: CASSLDPASDGYTF. In DNA, the CDR3 is TGTGCCAGCAGCTTAGACCCGGCAAGCGATGGCTACACCTTC.

The V and J genes are TRBV6-6 and TRBJ2-2; D possibly corresponds to TRBD1 (5 bases). V lost 2 bases and J 5 bases, leaving 12 bases between the germline ends. The CDR3 has 15 residues. Per germline, CDR1 MNHNY and CDR2 SVGAGI (reference sequence). CDR3 region: CASSYGRVGTGELFF. The CDR3 DNA sequence: TGTGCCAGCAGTTACGGCAGGGTAGGGACCGGGGAGCTGTTTTTT.

V gene TRBV4-2 combines with J gene TRBJ1-6; TRBD1 is a possible D gene (6 bases). The CDR3 has 15 residues. Between the trimmed V and J ends, which lost 5 bases and 2 bases, there was a span of 10 bases. Germline V lookup: CDR1 LGHNA, CDR2 YNFKEQ. The CDR3 nucleotides read TGTGCCAGCAGCGTCGGACAGCCCTATAATTCACCCCTCCACTTT. This codes for CASSVGQPYNSPLHF.

The V and J genes are TRBV19 and TRBJ2-1, with TRBD2 matching 10 bases. The V and J ends lost 3 bases and 9 bases, in that order; junction bases with no gene match: 8. The CDR3 runs 15 residues. Germline loops: CDR1 LNHDA, CDR2 SQIVND (reference sequence). The CDR3 region is CASSIGLAAAGEQFF. The CDR3 bases are TGTGCCAGTAGTATTGGACTAGCGGCCGCTGGTGAGCAGTTCTTC.

Written as DNA, the CDR3 is TGCGCCAGCAGCATCGAACTCCGGGACACGAAAGCTTTCTTT. Translation: CASSIELRDTKAFF. This rearrangement joins TRBV5-1 to TRBJ1-1; TRBD1 is a possible D gene (6 bases). V lost 4 bases, J lost 9 bases, and 19 bases lay in between. The CDR3 is 14 amino acids. CDR1 SGHRS and CDR2 YFSETQ come from the germline V gene.

Of note for this clone: Additional DNA sequences in this sample encode the identical CDR3. The chain carries TRBV19 and TRBJ2-5; 9 bases align to TRBD2. V gave up 4 bases and J gave up 5 bases; unmatched junction bases: 5. CDR3 length: 14 amino acids. CDR1 is LNHDA and CDR2 is SQIVND in the germline V gene (reference sequence). The CDR3 nucleotides are TGTGCCAGTAGTAGGGCGGGGGGGCAGGAGACCCAGTACTTC. As protein: CASSRAGGQETQYF.

A note on this clone: Different DNA sequences within this sample yield the same CDR3. This chain connects TRBV5-1 to TRBJ1-1; D ambiguous. V was clipped by 0 bases and J by 2 bases, with 8 bases between them. Germline CDR1 reads SGHRS; CDR2 reads YFSETQ. There are 14 residues in the CDR3. The CDR3 here is CASSLGQINTEAFF. CDR3 sequence (DNA): TGCGCCAGCAGCTTGGGGCAGATCAACACTGAAGCTTTCTTT.

As regards this clone: Other nucleotide sequences in the sample specify the same CDR3. This chain connects TRBV6-5 to TRBJ2-7; tentatively, D is TRBD2 (6 bases). CDR1 is MNHEY, CDR2 SVGAGI, per germline. Between the trimmed V and J ends, which lost 2 bases and 2 bases, there was a span of 7 bases. There are 13 residues in the CDR3. CDR3 region: CASSYGGTYEQYF. The CDR3 DNA reads as TGTGCCAGCAGTTACGGCGGGACCTACGAGCAGTACTTC.

The J gene is TRBJ2-7, the V gene TRBV4-2; no firm D call. V was cut by 0 bases and J by 2 bases, with 8 bases left in between. Germline V lookup: CDR1 LGHNA, CDR2 YNFKEQ. CDR3 length: 14 residues. Here the CDR3 reads CASSQDQIPYEQYF. CDR3 in DNA: TGTGCCAGCAGCCAAGATCAGATACCCTACGAGCAGTACTTC.

The V gene is TRBV5-6, the J gene TRBJ2-7; 7 bases map to TRBD1. CDR3 size: 18 residues. Trimming took 0 bases from V and 0 from J; bases not matched to a gene: 12. Looked up from germline, CDR1 is SGHDT and CDR2 is YYEEEE. CDR3 residues: CASSLGQGEKLTSYEQYF. As DNA, the CDR3 is TGTGCCAGCAGCTTGGGACAGGGAGAAAAATTAACCTCCTACGAGCAGTACTTC.

This chain uses TRBV18 with TRBJ2-1; 7 positions agree with TRBD1. This CDR3 region has 15 residues. CDR1 is KGHSH, CDR2 LQKENI, per germline. V lost 3 bases, J lost 7 bases, and 9 bases stayed unmatched. CDR3 nucleotide sequence: TGTGCCAGCTCACCTCGGGACAGTTTCAGAAATGAGCAGTTCTTC. Translation: CASSPRDSFRNEQFF. Full variable domain (missing parts from reference TRBV18 and TRBJ2-1): NAGVMQNPRHLVRRRGQEARLRCSPMKGHSHVYWYRQLPEEGLKFMVYLQKENIIDESGMPKERFSAEFPKEGPSILRIQQVVRGDSAAYFCASSPRDSFRNEQFFGPGTRLTVL.

This clone ranks as medium-sized (0.01 to 0.1%). This rearrangement joins TRBV10-1 to TRBJ2-3, with 8 bases identical to TRBD2. The CDR3 runs to 15 residues. The germline V gene encodes CDR1 WNHNN and CDR2 SYGVQD (reference sequence). V was pared by 11 bases and J by 10 bases, with 20 bases of the junction left unmatched. CDR3 in amino acids: CAWGRLRGAALPQYF. Here the CDR3 DNA reads TGCGCCTGGGGCCGATTGCGGGGGGCGGCCCTGCCGCAGTATTTT.

The chain links TRBV9 to TRBJ1-1; 12 bases are a match to TRBD1. This CDR3 region has 15 residues. From germline, CDR1 is SGDLS and CDR2 YYNGEE. V shed 4 bases, J shed 5 bases, and the junction held 6 bases outside the gene matches. Here the CDR3 DNA reads TGTGCCAGCAGCCAGGGACAGGGGGCAGGGACTGAAGCTTTCTTT. As protein: CASSQGQGAGTEAFF.

The chain joins TRBV10-2 to TRBJ2-2; D is undetermined. Looked up from germline, CDR1 is WSHSY and CDR2 is SAAADI. The CDR3 length is 13 residues. The V end lost 7 bases, the J end lost 4 bases, and 10 bases lay between the germline ends. The DNA for the CDR3 is TGCGCCAGCATAGACACCTTCACCGGGGAGCTGTTTTTT. It is translated as CASIDTFTGELFF.

This clone showed up just once. CDR3: CASSYQREGREQFF. Here the CDR3 DNA reads TGCGCCAGCAGTTACCAGCGGGAAGGTCGTGAGCAGTTCTTC. This rearrangement joins TRBV10-1 to TRBJ2-1; 7 bases are shared with TRBD2. The germline V gene has CDR1 WNHNN and CDR2 SYGVQD (reference sequence). V shed 5 bases and J 9 bases; nucleotides not matched to a gene: 10. The CDR3 consists of 14 residues.